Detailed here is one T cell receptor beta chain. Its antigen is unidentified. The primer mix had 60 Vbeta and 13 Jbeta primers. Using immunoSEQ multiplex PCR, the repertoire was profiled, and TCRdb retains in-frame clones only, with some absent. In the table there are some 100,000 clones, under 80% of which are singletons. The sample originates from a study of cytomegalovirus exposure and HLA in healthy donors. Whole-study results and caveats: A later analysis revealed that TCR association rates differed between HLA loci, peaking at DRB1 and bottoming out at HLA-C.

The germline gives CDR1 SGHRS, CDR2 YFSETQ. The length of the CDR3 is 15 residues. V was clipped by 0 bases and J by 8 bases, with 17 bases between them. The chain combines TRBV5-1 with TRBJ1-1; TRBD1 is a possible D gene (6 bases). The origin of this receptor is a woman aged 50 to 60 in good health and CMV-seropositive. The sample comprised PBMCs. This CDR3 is CASSLDRVRSYEAFF. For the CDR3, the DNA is TGCGCCAGCAGCTTGGACAGGGTACGGTCCTACGAAGCTTTCTTT.